The sequence of this T cell receptor (beta chain) was determined in a study of T cell responses to AZD1222 COVID-19 vaccine. Trimming removed 5 bases from V and 5 bases from J; junction bases left unmatched: 8. The CDR3 extends over 14 amino acids. The germline CDR1 and CDR2 sequences are PRHDT and FYEKMQ (reference sequence). The protocol was immunoSEQ multiplex PCR, while the TCRdb copy is restricted to in-frame clones and leaves out a portion. The data contain about 140,000 clones, 80% to 90% of them singletons. The clonotype comes from an adult in good health. The sequencing used peripheral blood, collected on day 0 of AZD1222 vaccination. This rearrangement joins TRBV13 to TRBJ1-2; 7 bases match TRBD1. The CDR3 here is CASSPRQGRYGYTF. The CDR3 DNA reads TGTGCCAGCAGCCCCCGACAGGGAAGGTATGGCTACACCTTC.